Following are 12 T cell receptor beta chains from one sample sequenced in a study of T cells expressing NK-cell markers. From the 5' RACE reads, TCRdb lists one entry per CDR3 protein and no DNA. This table holds about 150,000 distinct CDR3 sequences. The sample comprised blood T cells: a sorted CD56 or NKG2C T cell subset, CD4+ or CD8+ T cells, or bulk PBMC T cells (not recorded which). Receptors originate from a woman aged 45-65 years in good health.

The chain carries TRBV7-7 and TRBJ2-5; TCRdb's D gene call, TRBD2, goes unchecked for lack of DNA. Germline V gives CDR1 SSHAT, CDR2 FNYEAQ (reference sequence). The CDR3 has 15 amino acids. CDR3 residues: CASSWGLAGDETQYF.

This chain joins TRBV7-8 and TRBJ2-7; TCRdb gives TRBD2 as the D gene, but with no DNA this cannot be confirmed. The CDR3 spans 19 residues. The V gene's germline CDR1 is SGHVS and CDR2 FQNEAQ. The CDR3 sequence is CASNFRGSSGLPDTYEQYF.

The chain is built from TRBV25-1 and TRBJ2-1; TCRdb's D gene call, TRBD1, goes unchecked for lack of DNA. The CDR3 is made up of 14 amino acids. Per the germline V gene, CDR1 is MGHDK and CDR2 is SYGVNS. The CDR3 reads CASSYWRWSDEQFF. Based on the CDR3 plus reference TRBV25-1 and TRBJ2-1, the full variable domain is EADIYQTPRYLVIGTGKKITLECSQTMGHDKMYWYQQDPGMELHLIHYSYGVNSTEKGDLSSESTVSRIRTEHFPLTLESARPSHTSQYLCASSYWRWSDEQFFGPGTRLTVL.

The gene calls are TRBV12-3 or TRBV12-4 and TRBJ1-1; the TCRdb D gene call, TRBD1, has no DNA to confirm it. The CDR3 runs to 14 residues. CDR3 in amino acids: CASSLQGGGPEAFF.

This chain uses TRBV4-1 with TRBJ1-1; there is no DNA to check the TCRdb D call of TRBD1. Germline V gene data show CDR1 as MGHRA and CDR2 as YSYEKL. CDR3 size: 15 residues. CDR3 sequence: CASSQVTGMNTEAFF.

This sequence joins TRBV7-9 and TRBJ2-1. The CDR3 is 12 amino acids. Germline-derived CDR1 and CDR2 are SEHNR and FQNEAQ (reference sequence). This CDR3 is CASTKPDHEQFF.

The rearrangement joins TRBV9 to TRBJ1-1; as DNA is missing, the TRBD1 call by TCRdb cannot be tested. Germline V gene data show CDR1 as SGDLS and CDR2 as YYNGEE. The CDR3 consists of 17 residues. CDR3 protein: CASSDNRDRGSNTEAFF.

The rearrangement uses TRBV11-2 and TRBJ2-5; TCRdb's assignment of TRBD1 cannot be checked, as there is no DNA. CDR3 length equals 14 residues. Germline V gene lookup returns CDR1 SGHAT and CDR2 FQNNGV. This CDR3 reads CASSPWGDTETQYF.

This chain uses TRBV27 with TRBJ2-2; TCRdb returns TRBD2, unconfirmable since there is no DNA. CDR3 size: 15 residues. Germline lookup yields CDR1 MNHEY and CDR2 SMNVEV (reference sequence). The CDR3 sequence: CASSLSGMNTGELFF.

The gene calls are TRBV12-3 or TRBV12-4 and TRBJ2-7; checking the TCRdb D call of TRBD2 is not possible without DNA. The CDR3 is made up of 14 amino acids. This chain's CDR3 is CASSKRERRDEQYF.

This chain connects TRBV9 to TRBJ1-1. The CDR3 totals 15 residues. The germline V gene encodes CDR1 SGDLS and CDR2 YYNGEE. The chain's CDR3 is CASSVSGQINTEAFF.

The V and J genes are TRBV2 and TRBJ2-1; TCRdb designates TRBD2, a call that cannot be tested without DNA. From germline, CDR1 is SNHLY and CDR2 FYNNEI. The CDR3 is made up of 15 amino acids. Here the CDR3 reads CASSRTSGSLNEQFF.